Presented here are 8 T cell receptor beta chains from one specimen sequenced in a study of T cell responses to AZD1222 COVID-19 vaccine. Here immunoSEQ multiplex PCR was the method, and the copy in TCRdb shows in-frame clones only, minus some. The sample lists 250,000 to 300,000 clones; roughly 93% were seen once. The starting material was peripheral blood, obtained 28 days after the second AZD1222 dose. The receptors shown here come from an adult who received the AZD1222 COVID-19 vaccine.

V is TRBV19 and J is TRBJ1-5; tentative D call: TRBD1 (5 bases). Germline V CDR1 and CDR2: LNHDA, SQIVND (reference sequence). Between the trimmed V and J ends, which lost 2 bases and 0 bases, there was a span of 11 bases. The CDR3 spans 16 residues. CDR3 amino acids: CASSIRDQVSNQPQHF. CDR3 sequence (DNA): TGTGCCAGTAGTATAAGGGACCAAGTTAGCAATCAGCCCCAGCATTTT.

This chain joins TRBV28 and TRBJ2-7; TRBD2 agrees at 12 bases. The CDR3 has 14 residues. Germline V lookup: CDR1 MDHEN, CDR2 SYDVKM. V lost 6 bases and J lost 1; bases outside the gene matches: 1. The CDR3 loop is CASRLAGGSYEQYF. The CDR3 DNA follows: TGTGCCAGCAGGCTAGCGGGAGGGTCCTACGAGCAGTACTTC.

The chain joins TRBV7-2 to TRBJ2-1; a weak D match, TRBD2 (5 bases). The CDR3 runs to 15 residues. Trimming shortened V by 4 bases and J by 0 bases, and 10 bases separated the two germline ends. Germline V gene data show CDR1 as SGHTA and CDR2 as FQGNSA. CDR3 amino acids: CASSSAVGSYNEQFF. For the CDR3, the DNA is TGTGCCAGCAGCTCAGCGGTCGGCTCCTACAATGAGCAGTTCTTC.

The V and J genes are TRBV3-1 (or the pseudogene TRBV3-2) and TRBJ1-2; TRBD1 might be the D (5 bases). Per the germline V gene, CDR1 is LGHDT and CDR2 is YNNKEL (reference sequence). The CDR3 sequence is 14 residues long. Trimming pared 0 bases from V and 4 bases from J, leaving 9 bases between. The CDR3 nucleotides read TGTGCCAGCAGCCAAGAACTAGGGGTCTATGGCTACACCTTC. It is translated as CASSQELGVYGYTF.

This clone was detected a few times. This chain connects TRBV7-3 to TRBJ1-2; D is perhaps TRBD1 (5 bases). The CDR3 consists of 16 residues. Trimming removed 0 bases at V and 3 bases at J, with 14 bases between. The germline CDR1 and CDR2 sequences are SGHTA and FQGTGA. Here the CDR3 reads CASSLTPMAGYYGYTF. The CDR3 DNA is TGTGCCAGCAGCTTAACTCCCATGGCAGGGTACTATGGCTACACCTTC.

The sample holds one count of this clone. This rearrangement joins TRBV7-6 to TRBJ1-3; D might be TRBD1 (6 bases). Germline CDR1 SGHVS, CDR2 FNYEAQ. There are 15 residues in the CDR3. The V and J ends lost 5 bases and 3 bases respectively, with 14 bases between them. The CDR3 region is CASSPLTGFGNTIYF. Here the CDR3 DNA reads TGTGCCAGCAGCCCCCTTACAGGGTTTGGAAACACCATATATTTT.

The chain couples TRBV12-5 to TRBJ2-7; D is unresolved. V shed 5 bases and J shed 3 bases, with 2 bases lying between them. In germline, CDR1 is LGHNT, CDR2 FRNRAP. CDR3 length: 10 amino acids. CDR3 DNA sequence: TGTGCTAGTGGTAACTACGAGCAGTACTTC. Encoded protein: CASGNYEQYF.

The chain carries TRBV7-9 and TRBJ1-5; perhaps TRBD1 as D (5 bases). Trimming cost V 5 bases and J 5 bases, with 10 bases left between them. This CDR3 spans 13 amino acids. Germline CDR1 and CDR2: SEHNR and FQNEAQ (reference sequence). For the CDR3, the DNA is TGTGCCAGCAGCCCTGGGACCTATCAGCCCCAGCATTTT. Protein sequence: CASSPGTYQPQHF. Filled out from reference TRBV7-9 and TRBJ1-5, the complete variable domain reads DTGVSQNPRHKITKRGQNVTFRCDPISEHNRLYWYRQTLGQGPEFLTYFQNEAQLEKSRLLSDRFSAERPKGSFSTLEIQRTEQGDSAMYLCASSPGTYQPQHFGDGTRLSIL.